The present entry profiles one TCR beta chain with its context. J lost 10 bases, V lost 5 bases, and 10 bases had no gene match. The V gene's germline CDR1 is WSHSY and CDR2 SAAADI. The CDR3 totals 15 residues. The sample is drawn from a study of blood T cell repertoires in COVID-19. Living in about 25 US areas, the participants were between roughly 18 and 95 years of age. Participants' reported clinical history set cohort assignment. Only in-frame clones appear in the TCRdb table, and some are missing; sequencing was by immunoSEQ multiplex PCR. This table holds under 500,000 clones, about 90% found once.

The sequenced sample consisted of PBMCs or T cells enriched from blood (not recorded which). The source of this sequence is a woman aged 18-35 years with acute COVID-19. V gene TRBV10-2 combines with J gene TRBJ2-1; 11 bases map to TRBD2. The CDR3 protein is CASSSGSGRADEQFF. The CDR3, as DNA: TGCGCCAGCAGTTCGGGTAGCGGGAGGGCCGACGAGCAGTTCTTC.